This T cell receptor (beta chain) derives from a study of blood T cell repertoires in COVID-19. TCRdb keeps only in-frame clones here, not all; method: immunoSEQ multiplex PCR. The data show around 290,000 clones, more than 70% seen once. The sample comprised peripheral blood. The receptor comes from a woman between 45 and 65 years old who had recovered from COVID-19.

Written as DNA, the CDR3 is TGTGCCAGCAGACGAGTTGAGATTCAGGCTTTGGCTTTCTTT. This codes for CASRRVEIQALAFF. The rearrangement links TRBV28 to TRBJ1-1, with unresolved D. With 6 bases removed from V and 11 bases from J, the gap between germline ends came to 22 bases. Germline-derived CDR1 and CDR2 are MDHEN and SYDVKM. The CDR3 sequence is 14 residues long.